This TCR beta chain appears in the sequencing data of a study of blood T cell repertoires in COVID-19. The wider study: Specimens from acute and convalescent COVID-19 originated in the United States, Italy and Spain.

Germline-derived CDR1 and CDR2 are LGHNA and YSLEER. V lost 0 bases, J lost 6 bases, and 6 bases lay in between. The CDR3 runs 13 residues. Produced via immunoSEQ multiplex PCR; TCRdb's table is partial and in-frame only. The sample shows roughly 120,000 clones, over 80% of them seen only once. The rearrangement uses TRBV4-3 and TRBJ1-5; the D is unclear. The sequencing input was peripheral blood. This sequence was found in a man aged 30 to 45 with acute or convalescent COVID-19. The CDR3 nucleotides read TGCGCCAGCAGCCAAGATCCGGGTCAGCCCCAGCATTTT. As protein: CASSQDPGQPQHF.